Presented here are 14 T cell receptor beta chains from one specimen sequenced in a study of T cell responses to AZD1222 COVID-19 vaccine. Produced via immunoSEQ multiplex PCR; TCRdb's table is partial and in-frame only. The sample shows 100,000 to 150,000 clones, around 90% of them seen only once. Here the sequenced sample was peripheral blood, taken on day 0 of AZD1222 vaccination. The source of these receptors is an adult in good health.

DNA for the CDR3: TGTGCCAGCAGCTTACAGGGGGGGTATCAGCCCCAGCATTTT. Translated: CASSLQGGYQPQHF. The gene calls are TRBV7-2 and TRBJ1-5; TRBD1 aligns across 7 bases. Germline CDR1 and CDR2: SGHTA and FQGNSA. The CDR3 has 14 amino acids. V trimming: 2 bases; J trimming: 5 bases; junction bases outside the gene matches: 3.

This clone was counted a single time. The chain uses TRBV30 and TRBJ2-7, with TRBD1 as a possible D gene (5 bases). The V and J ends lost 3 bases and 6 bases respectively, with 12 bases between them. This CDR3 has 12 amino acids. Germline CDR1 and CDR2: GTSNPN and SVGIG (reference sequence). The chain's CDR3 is CAWSPARVEQYF. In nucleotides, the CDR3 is TGTGCCTGGAGCCCAGCCAGGGTCGAGCAGTACTTC.

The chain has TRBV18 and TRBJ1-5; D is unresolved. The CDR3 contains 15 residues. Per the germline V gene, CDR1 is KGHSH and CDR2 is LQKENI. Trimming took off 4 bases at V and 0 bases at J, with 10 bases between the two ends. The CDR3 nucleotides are TGTGCCAGCTCACTTGACCGAGATAGCAATCAGCCCCAGCATTTT. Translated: CASSLDRDSNQPQHF.

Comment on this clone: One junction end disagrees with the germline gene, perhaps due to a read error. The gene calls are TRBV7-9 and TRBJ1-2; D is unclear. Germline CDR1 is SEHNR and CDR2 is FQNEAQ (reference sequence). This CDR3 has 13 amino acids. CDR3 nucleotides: TGTGCAAGCAGTGGCGGCAGGATTTATGGCTACACCTTC. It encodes CASSGGRIYGYTF. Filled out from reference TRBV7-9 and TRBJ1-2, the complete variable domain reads DTGVSQNPRHKITKRGQNVTFRCDPISEHNRLYWYRQTLGQGPEFLTYFQNEAQLEKSRLLSDRFSAERPKGSFSTLEIQRTEQGDSAMYLCASSGGRIYGYTFGSGTRLTVV.

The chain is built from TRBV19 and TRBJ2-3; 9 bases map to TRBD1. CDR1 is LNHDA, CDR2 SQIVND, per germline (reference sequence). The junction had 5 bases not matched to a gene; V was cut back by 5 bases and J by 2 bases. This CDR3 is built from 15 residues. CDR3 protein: CASSSGQGPTDTQYF. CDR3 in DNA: TGTGCCAGTAGTTCTGGACAGGGGCCCACAGATACGCAGTATTTT. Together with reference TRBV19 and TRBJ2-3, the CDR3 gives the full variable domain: DGGITQSPKYLFRKEGQNVTLSCEQNLNHDAMYWYRQDPGQGLRLIYYSQIVNDFQKGDIAEGYSVSREKKESFPLTVTSAQKNPTAFYLCASSSGQGPTDTQYFGPGTRLTVL.

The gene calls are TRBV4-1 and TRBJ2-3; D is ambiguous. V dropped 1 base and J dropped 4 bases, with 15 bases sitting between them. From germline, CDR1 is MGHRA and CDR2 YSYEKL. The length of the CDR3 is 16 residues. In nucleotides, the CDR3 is TGCGCCAGCAGCCAAGGCCAAGTGGGGATTGCAGATACGCAGTATTTT. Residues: CASSQGQVGIADTQYF.

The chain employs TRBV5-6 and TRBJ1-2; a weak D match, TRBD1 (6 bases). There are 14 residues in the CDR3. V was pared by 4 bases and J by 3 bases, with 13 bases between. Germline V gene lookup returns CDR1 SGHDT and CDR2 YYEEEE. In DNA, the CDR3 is TGTGCCAGCAGCCACCAGGACAGTCACTATGGCTACACCTTC. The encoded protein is CASSHQDSHYGYTF.

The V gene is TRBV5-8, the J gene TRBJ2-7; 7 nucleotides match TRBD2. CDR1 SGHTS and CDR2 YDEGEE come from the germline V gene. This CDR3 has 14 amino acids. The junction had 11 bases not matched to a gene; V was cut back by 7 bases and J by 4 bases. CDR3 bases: TGTGCCAGCCTCACATGGGAGGGGACGTACGAGCAGTACTTC. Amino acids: CASLTWEGTYEQYF. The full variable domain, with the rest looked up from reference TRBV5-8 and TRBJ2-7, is EAGVTQSPTHLIKTRGQQATLRCSPISGHTSVYWYQQALGLGLQFLLWYDEGEERNRGNFPPRFSGRQFPNYSSELNVNALELEDSALYLCASLTWEGTYEQYFGPGTRLTVT.

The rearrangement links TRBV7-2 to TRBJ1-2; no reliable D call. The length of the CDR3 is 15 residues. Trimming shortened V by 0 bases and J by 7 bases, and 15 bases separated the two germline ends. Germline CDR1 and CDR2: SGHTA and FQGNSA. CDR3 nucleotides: TGTGCCAGCAGCTTAGCGCCAGAAACGCACAGTGGCTACACCTTC. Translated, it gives CASSLAPETHSGYTF.

The CDR3 DNA follows: TGCGCCAGCAGCCAAGATCTACTAGGCACCGGGGAGCTGTTTTTT. It translates to CASSQDLLGTGELFF. The chain employs TRBV4-3 and TRBJ2-2, with D possibly being TRBD2 (5 bases). CDR1 is LGHNA, CDR2 YSLEER, per germline. The CDR3 runs 15 residues. V lost 0 bases and J lost 4, with 9 bases in between.

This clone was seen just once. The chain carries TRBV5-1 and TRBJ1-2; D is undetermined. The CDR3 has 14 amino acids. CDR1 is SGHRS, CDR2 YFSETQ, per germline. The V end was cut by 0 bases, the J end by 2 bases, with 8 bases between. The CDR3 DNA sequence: TGCGCCAGCAGCTTGGACAGCGGGAACTATGGCTACACCTTC. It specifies CASSLDSGNYGYTF.

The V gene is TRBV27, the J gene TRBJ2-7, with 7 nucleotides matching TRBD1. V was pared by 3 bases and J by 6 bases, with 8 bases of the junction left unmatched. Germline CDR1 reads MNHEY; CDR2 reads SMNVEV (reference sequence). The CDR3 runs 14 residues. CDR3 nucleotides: TGTGCCAGCAGTTTCGAGACAGGGTCGACCGAGCAGTACTTC. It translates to CASSFETGSTEQYF.

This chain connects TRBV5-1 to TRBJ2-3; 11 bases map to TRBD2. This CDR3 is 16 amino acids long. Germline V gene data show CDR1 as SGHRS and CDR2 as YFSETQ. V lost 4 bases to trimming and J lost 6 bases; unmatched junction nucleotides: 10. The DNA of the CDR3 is TGCGCCAGCAGCCGCACTAGCGGGAGAAATCGGGATACGCAGTATTTT. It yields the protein CASSRTSGRNRDTQYF.

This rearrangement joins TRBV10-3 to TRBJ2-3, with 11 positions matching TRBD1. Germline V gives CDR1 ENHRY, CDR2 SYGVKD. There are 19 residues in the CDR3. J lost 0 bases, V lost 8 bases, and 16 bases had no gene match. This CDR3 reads CAIGTGTGGILGSTDTQYF. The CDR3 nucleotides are TGTGCCATCGGGACCGGGACAGGGGGAATCTTGGGTAGCACAGATACGCAGTATTTT.